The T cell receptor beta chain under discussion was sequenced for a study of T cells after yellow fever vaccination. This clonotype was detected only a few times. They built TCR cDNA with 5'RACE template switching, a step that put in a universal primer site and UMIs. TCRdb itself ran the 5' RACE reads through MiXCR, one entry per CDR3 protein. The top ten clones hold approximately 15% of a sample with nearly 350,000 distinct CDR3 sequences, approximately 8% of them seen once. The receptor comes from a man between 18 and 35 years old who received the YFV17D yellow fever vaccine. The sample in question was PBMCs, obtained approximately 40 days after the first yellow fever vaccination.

DNA for the CDR3: TGTGCCAGTAGTATAGGCGTCAATGAGCAGTTCTTC. Amino acid sequence: CASSIGVNEQFF. The chain joins TRBV19 to TRBJ2-1; D is undetermined. V gave up 1 base and J gave up 6 bases, with 4 bases separating them. CDR1 is LNHDA, CDR2 SQIVND, per germline (reference sequence). This CDR3 comprises 12 residues.